Only one count was recorded for the clone carrying this TCR beta chain. What it binds is not known. At the deep level, the assay was run. In replicate PCRs of sorted subsets, roughly 200 ng DNA, approximately 32,000 T cell genomes, was used. Repertoires were generated with immunoSEQ multiplex PCR, while TCRdb's copy carries only in-frame clones and drops some. This sample yields some 2,400,000 clones, of which 90% to 96% are seen a single time; 0.13% belongs to the top ten. This specimen comes from a study of shared clonotypes between healthy human individuals. Germline V gene data show CDR1 as SGDLS and CDR2 as YYNGEE. Trimming stripped 4 bases from V and 8 bases from J, with 9 bases between. This CDR3 spans 11 amino acids. Study-level points and caveats: Sampling was confined to blood; repertoires within tissues likely differ. Generally, estimated richness proved larger in naive subsets than it did in memory subsets.

The specimen was naive CD4+ T cells sorted from blood. Subset here: CD45RA+ positively selected. V and J are TRBV9 and TRBJ1-2; D unclear. The sequence was collected from a man between 18 and 35 years old in good health. The chain's CDR3 is CASSLGNGYTF. The CDR3 nucleotides read TGTGCCAGCAGCCTTGGGAACGGCTACACCTTC.